What follows is one TCR beta chain and its context. What it recognizes is unknown. The sample is drawn from a study of cytomegalovirus exposure and HLA in healthy donors. Study-wide context: Per a later analysis, the 666 first-cohort and some 110 validation repertoires shared one platform. Whole-study results and caveats: First-cohort TCR clusters were later found to tend to co-occur in the 120 validation repertoires. High sensitivity and specificity were reportedly achieved when the classifier diagnosed cytomegalovirus status.

Germline lookup yields CDR1 GTSNPN and CDR2 SVGIG (reference sequence). The CDR3 contains 13 residues. With 3 bases clipped from V and 5 bases from J, the junction kept 7 bases outside the gene matches. Generated by immunoSEQ multiplex PCR, the TCRdb table keeps only in-frame clones and is missing some. The data contain over 200,000 clones, roughly 83% of them singletons. The 120-subject validation cohort, separate from the 666-subject first cohort, included the donors. This clonotype originated in a woman aged 25-40 years in good health and CMV-seropositive. The chain is built from TRBV30 and TRBJ2-7; 7 nucleotides line up with TRBD2. The sequencing sample was made of PBMCs. The CDR3 spells CAWRVAGANEQYF. The CDR3 DNA reads as TGTGCCTGGAGAGTGGCGGGAGCGAACGAGCAGTACTTC.